This T cell receptor beta chain was sequenced during a study of T cell responses to AZD1222 COVID-19 vaccine. Notes on this clone: Its antigen is not identified.

Study results and caveats: Repertoire samples came only from after the peak T cell response. Of the AZD1222 recipients, only five or six were seropositive at baseline. Donors were largely white British and mainly female; clonal diversity was possibly underestimated.

The method was immunoSEQ multiplex PCR; TCRdb's version includes in-frame clones alone and lacks a portion of them. The sample lists roughly 150,000 clones; 90% to 95% were seen once. Some second doses came at about 4 weeks and others at about 12 weeks; these were pooled. With 2 bases removed from V and 8 bases from J, the gap between germline ends came to 11 bases. Germline V gene sequence: CDR1 SGDLS, CDR2 YYNGEE. The CDR3 is 14 residues long. The input for sequencing was peripheral blood, taken 28 days after the second AZD1222 dose. The clonotype comes from an adult who received the AZD1222 COVID-19 vaccine. The genes are TRBV9 and TRBJ1-6; D gene ambiguous. For the CDR3, the DNA is TGTGCCAGCAGCGTTCGCGACGGATATTCACCCCTCCACTTT. Residues: CASSVRDGYSPLHF.